A single sample gave rise to the 9 T cell receptor beta chains below, sequenced in a study of blood T cell repertoires in COVID-19. Libraries were prepared by immunoSEQ multiplex PCR; TCRdb keeps only in-frame clonotypes and omits some of them. This table holds about 200,000 clones, 86% found once. Sequencing used PBMCs or T cells enriched from blood (not recorded which). The receptors stem from a man in his forties with acute COVID-19.

The chain is built from TRBV12-5 and TRBJ1-1; a weak D match, TRBD1 (6 bases). The ends were cut back, 3 bases at V and 5 bases at J, with 13 bases in the middle. The V gene's germline CDR1 is LGHNT and CDR2 FRNRAP. There are 14 residues in the CDR3. The CDR3, as DNA: TGTGCTAGTGGTTTATTGGGGGCGAGTACTGAAGCTTTCTTT. It translates to CASGLLGASTEAFF.

The chain combines TRBV6-2 or TRBV6-3 with TRBJ2-7; 9 positions agree with TRBD2. J was trimmed by 5 bases and V by 2 bases; bases with no gene match: 4. Germline V CDR1 and CDR2: MNHEY, SVGEGT. This CDR3 contains 14 residues. CDR3 sequence reads: CASSYGLAYDEQYF. CDR3 DNA sequence: TGTGCCAGCAGTTACGGACTAGCGTACGACGAGCAGTACTTC.

The genes are TRBV28 and TRBJ2-2; 7 nucleotides match TRBD2. Germline loops: CDR1 MDHEN, CDR2 SYDVKM. The CDR3 runs to 17 residues. In DNA form, the CDR3 reads TGTGCTAGCGCGGTTTTTGCTAGCGGTCATCCCACCGGGGAGCTGTTTTTT. Translated: CASAVFASGHPTGELFF.

This clone was found once. The chain has TRBV7-2 and TRBJ2-7, with TRBD2 matching over 9 bases. The V gene's germline CDR1 is SGHTA and CDR2 FQGNSA. The CDR3 is 15 residues long. The J segment lost 11 bases and the V segment lost 3 bases, leaving 14 bases of the junction unmatched. Here the CDR3 DNA reads TGTGCCAGCAGCTTTGGGGGGGCTAGCGGGAATTCGAAGTACTTC. Translated, it gives CASSFGGASGNSKYF.

This clone appeared a single time. This chain links TRBV4-2 with TRBJ2-7; a weak D match, TRBD1 (6 bases). Germline values: CDR1 LGHNA, CDR2 YNFKEQ. This CDR3 has 15 amino acids. V was cut by 1 base and J by 7 bases, with 17 bases left in between. The DNA of the CDR3 is TGTGCCAGCAGCCAAGCGATGGGCCAGGGGTTGGAGCAGTACTTC. The encoded protein is CASSQAMGQGLEQYF.

This clone was observed a handful of times. The rearrangement links TRBV6-1 to TRBJ2-1, with D uncertain. The V gene lost 1 base and the J gene lost 5 bases, with 6 bases spanning the gap. CDR3 length: 13 amino acids. Germline V gives CDR1 MNHNS, CDR2 SASEGT. For the CDR3, the DNA is TGTGCCAGCAGTGAAGACAGCCACAATGAGCAGTTCTTC. This gives the protein CASSEDSHNEQFF.

This clone was detected once. The DNA of the CDR3 is TGCAGCGTGGGTGTCGGGGATTTCACAGATACGCAGTATTTT. It codes for CSVGVGDFTDTQYF. The chain is built from TRBV29-1 and TRBJ2-3, with a tentative D call TRBD2 (5 bases). This CDR3 region has 14 residues. CDR1 is SQVTM and CDR2 is ANQGSEA in the germline V gene. V was clipped by 6 bases and J by 2 bases, with 15 bases between them.

DNA for the CDR3: TGCGCCAGCAGCTTGGCTAGCTACAATGAGCAGTTCTTC. Amino acids: CASSLASYNEQFF. This chain links TRBV5-1 with TRBJ2-1, with no clear D. The CDR3 spans 13 residues. V lost 0 bases to trimming and J lost 3 bases, with 4 bases between them. CDR1 is SGHRS and CDR2 is YFSETQ in the germline V gene.

The chain recombines TRBV2 with TRBJ2-7; the D gene is possibly TRBD2 (6 bases). Looked up from germline, CDR1 is SNHLY and CDR2 is FYNNEI. V was clipped by 6 bases and J by 6 bases, with 18 bases between them. The CDR3 runs to 14 residues. CDR3 loop: CASRNLREWGEQYF. CDR3 nucleotide sequence: TGTGCCAGCAGGAATCTCCGGGAGTGGGGCGAGCAGTACTTC. Combining the CDR3 with reference TRBV2 and TRBJ2-7 gives the whole variable domain EPEVTQTPSHQVTQMGQEVILRCVPISNHLYFYWYRQILGQKVEFLVSFYNNEISEKSEIFDDQFSVERPDGSNFTLKIRSTKLEDSAMYFCASRNLREWGEQYFGPGTRLTVT.